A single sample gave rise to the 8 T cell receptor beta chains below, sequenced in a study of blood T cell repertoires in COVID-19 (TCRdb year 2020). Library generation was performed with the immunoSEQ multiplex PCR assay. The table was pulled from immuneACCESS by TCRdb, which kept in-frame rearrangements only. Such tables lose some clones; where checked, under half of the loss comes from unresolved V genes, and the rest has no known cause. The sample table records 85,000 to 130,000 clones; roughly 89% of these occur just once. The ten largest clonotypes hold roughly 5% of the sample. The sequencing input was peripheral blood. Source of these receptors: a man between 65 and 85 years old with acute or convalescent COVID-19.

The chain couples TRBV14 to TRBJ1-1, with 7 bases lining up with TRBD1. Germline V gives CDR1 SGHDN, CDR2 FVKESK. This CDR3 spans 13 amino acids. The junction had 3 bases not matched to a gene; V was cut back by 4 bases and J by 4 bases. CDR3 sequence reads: CASSRDRVTEAFF. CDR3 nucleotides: TGTGCCAGCAGCCGAGACAGGGTCACTGAAGCTTTCTTT. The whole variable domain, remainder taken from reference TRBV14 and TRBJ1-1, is EAGVTQFPSHSVIEKGQTVTLRCDPISGHDNLYWYRRVMGKEIKFLLHFVKESKQDESGMPNNRFLAERTGGTYSTLKVQPAELEDSGVYFCASSRDRVTEAFFGQGTRLTVV.

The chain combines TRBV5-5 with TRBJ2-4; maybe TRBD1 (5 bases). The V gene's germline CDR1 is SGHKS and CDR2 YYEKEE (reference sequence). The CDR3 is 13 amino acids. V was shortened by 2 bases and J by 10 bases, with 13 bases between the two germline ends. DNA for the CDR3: TGTGCCAGCAGCTTCCGTACAGGAGCAATTCAGTACTTC. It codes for CASSFRTGAIQYF.

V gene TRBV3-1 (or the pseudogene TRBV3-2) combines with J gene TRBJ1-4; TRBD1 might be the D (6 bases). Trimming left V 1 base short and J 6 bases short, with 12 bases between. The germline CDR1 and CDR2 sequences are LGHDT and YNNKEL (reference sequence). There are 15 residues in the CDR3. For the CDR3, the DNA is TGTGCCAGCAGCCAAGCGGGGAGGGGGTATGAAAAACTGTTTTTT. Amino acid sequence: CASSQAGRGYEKLFF.

CDR3 loop: CASSYVGTATSPLHF. The DNA of the CDR3 is TGTGCCAGCAGTTACGTCGGGACAGCAACTTCACCCCTCCACTTT. V and J are TRBV6-5 and TRBJ1-6, with 7 positions matching TRBD1. Germline trimming cut 2 bases from V and 9 bases from J; bases unmatched to any gene: 7. Per the germline V gene, CDR1 is MNHEY and CDR2 is SVGAGI. This CDR3 has 15 residues.

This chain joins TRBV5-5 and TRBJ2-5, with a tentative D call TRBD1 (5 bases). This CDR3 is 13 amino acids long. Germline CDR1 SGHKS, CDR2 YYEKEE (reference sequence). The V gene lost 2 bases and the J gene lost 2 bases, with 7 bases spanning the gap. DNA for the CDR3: TGTGCCAGCAGCTTCGCAGGGCAAGAGACCCAGTACTTC. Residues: CASSFAGQETQYF.

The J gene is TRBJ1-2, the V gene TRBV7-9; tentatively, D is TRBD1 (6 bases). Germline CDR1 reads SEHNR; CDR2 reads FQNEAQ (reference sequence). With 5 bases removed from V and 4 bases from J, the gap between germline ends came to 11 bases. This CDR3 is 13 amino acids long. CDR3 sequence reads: CASSQGQSYGYTF. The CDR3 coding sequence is TGTGCCAGCAGCCAAGGACAGAGCTATGGCTACACCTTC.

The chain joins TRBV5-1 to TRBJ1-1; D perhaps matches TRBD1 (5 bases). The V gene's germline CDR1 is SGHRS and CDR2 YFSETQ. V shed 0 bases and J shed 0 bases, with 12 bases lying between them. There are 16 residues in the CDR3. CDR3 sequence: CASSLDSGGMNTEAFF. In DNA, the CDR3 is TGCGCCAGCAGCTTGGATTCGGGGGGGATGAACACTGAAGCTTTCTTT.

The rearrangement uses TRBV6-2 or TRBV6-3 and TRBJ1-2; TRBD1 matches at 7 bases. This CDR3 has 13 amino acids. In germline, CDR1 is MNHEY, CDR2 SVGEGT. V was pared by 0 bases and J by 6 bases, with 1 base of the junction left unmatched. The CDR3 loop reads CASSYSTGNGYTF. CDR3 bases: TGTGCCAGCAGTTACTCGACAGGGAATGGCTACACCTTC.